The subject of this entry is one T cell receptor beta chain. No antigen is known for it. This specimen comes from a study of cytomegalovirus exposure and HLA in healthy donors. About the research overall: A data release that came early held approximately 85 million unique TCRs from HLA-typed donors. General study results and limits: Rare sequences made up most TCRs, while some public TCRs were found in many donors. When analyzed later, the rates of TCR association showed variation by HLA locus, with DRB1 the most and HLA-C the fewest.

Use of 60 Vbeta and 13 Jbeta primers characterized the PCR. The assay was immunoSEQ multiplex PCR, and TCRdb's table has in-frame clones only and misses some. The data contain roughly 100,000 clones, under 85% of them singletons. V gave up 4 bases and J gave up 2 bases, with 18 bases separating them. The CDR3 is made up of 16 amino acids. Germline V gene data show CDR1 as MNHEY and CDR2 as SMNVEV (reference sequence). The study sampled nominally healthy donors, though unrecorded immune exposures were likely. The TCR sequence derives from a man in his thirties or forties in good health and CMV-seronegative. The chain combines TRBV27 with TRBJ2-7; the D gene is possibly TRBD1 (5 bases). The sample consisted of PBMCs. CDR3: CASSSNRILRPYEQYF. CDR3 DNA: TGTGCCAGCAGTTCCAACAGGATCCTTCGGCCCTACGAGCAGTACTTC.